The clone carrying this T cell receptor (beta chain) was recorded only once. This entry belongs to a study of T cell changes during pregnancy in multiple sclerosis. Some clones are missing from TCRdb's copy, which holds only in-frame ones; the method was immunoSEQ multiplex PCR. The sample includes about 20,000 clones, more than 75% of them seen just once. Sequences were derived from CD8+ T cells from peripheral blood mononuclear cells, sampled after pregnancy. This clonotype was sampled from a female donor with multiple sclerosis, enrolled in a pregnancy study.

CDR3 DNA: TGCGCCAGCAGCTTGGCCATGGGACTAGCTTCAACCGGGGAGCTGTTTTTT. It yields the protein CASSLAMGLASTGELFF. The chain couples TRBV5-1 to TRBJ2-2, with 9 bases lining up with TRBD2. V lost 0 bases to trimming and J lost 5 bases; unmatched junction nucleotides: 8. This CDR3 is 17 amino acids long. Germline V gives CDR1 SGHRS, CDR2 YFSETQ. Using reference TRBV5-1 and TRBJ2-2 for the parts outside the CDR3, the full variable domain is KAGVTQTPRYLIKTRGQQVTLSCSPISGHRSVSWYQQTPGQGLQFLFEYFSETQRNKGNFPGRFSGRQFSNSRSEMNVSTLELGDSALYLCASSLAMGLASTGELFFGEGSRLTVL.